This TCR beta chain was captured by sequencing in a study of shared clonotypes between healthy human individuals. Overall study: CD4 naive cells filled three plates per donor, CD4 memory three, CD8 naive two and CD8 memory one.

Study findings and constraints: The study found about 4.6% of naive CD4 clonotypes shared across a few donors. When compared with the clonotypes that were shared by all four sorted-subset donors, the non-shared clonotypes turned out to have lower generation probabilities.

Assay: immunoSEQ multiplex PCR; the TCRdb copy retains only in-frame clones and omits some. Counted here are about 2 million clones, approximately 95% occurring once; the ten biggest clones make up 0.1% to 0.15%. The CDR3 has 14 residues. Germline values: CDR1 MDHEN, CDR2 SYDVKM. The V gene lost 5 bases and the J gene lost 0 bases, with 10 bases spanning the gap. This clone has just one count. No antigen is known for it. This TCR derives from a man between 18 and 35 years old in good health. The sample was naive CD4+ T cells sorted from blood. Regarding subset: CD45RA+ positively selected. The chain has TRBV28 and TRBJ1-1; D call uncertain. CDR3 protein: CASSPADMNTEAFF. The CDR3 DNA reads as TGTGCCAGCAGTCCGGCAGACATGAACACTGAAGCTTTCTTT. The variable domain in full, completed from reference TRBV28 and TRBJ1-1, reads DVKVTQSSRYLVKRTGEKVFLECVQDMDHENMFWYRQDPGLGLRLIYFSYDVKMKEKGDIPEGYSVSREKKERFSLILESASTNQTSMYLCASSPADMNTEAFFGQGTRLTVV.